These T cell receptor beta chains were read from a single sample in a study of blood T cell repertoires in COVID-19. Here immunoSEQ multiplex PCR was the method, and the copy in TCRdb shows in-frame clones only, minus some. The sample holds some 270,000 clones, about nine tenths seen once. Sequencing input: PBMCs or T cells enriched from blood (not recorded which). These TCRs come from a woman aged 35 to 49 who had recovered from COVID-19. Both conserved end residues are part of each CDR3. The order of the fields is clone size, J gene, D gene, V gene, CDR3 DNA, CDR3 protein. A D gene is named only where the DNA matches it firmly. A clone size is listed for some rows: how often the clone was seen (once, few, many), or a class if it is expanded.

. TRBJ2-1 TRBD1 TRBV30 TGTGCCTGGGTCCCAGGGGGCTCCTACAATGAGCAGTTCTTC CAWVPGGSYNEQFF
. TRBJ1-6 . TRBV30 TGTGCCTGGAGGGGGCGGGGGCGAGGGTCACCCCTCCACTTT CAWRGRGRGSPLHF
. TRBJ2-1 TRBD2 TRBV3-1/TRBV3-2 TGTGCCAGCACCCGCGGGACTAGCGTTGAGCAGTTCTTC CASTRGTSVEQFF
. TRBJ2-3 TRBD2 TRBV7-2 TGTGCCAGCAGCTTAGCCCCCCCAGCTAGCGGGAGGGCATATTTT CASSLAPPASGRAYF
. TRBJ1-2 . TRBV7-8 TGTGCCAGCAGCCCCGACAGTGACTATGGCTACACCTTC CASSPDSDYGYTF
. TRBJ1-2 . TRBV4-2 TGTGCCAGCAGCCAAGTGCCCGGGAGTGGCTACACCTTC CASSQVPGSGYTF
. TRBJ2-1 . TRBV5-1 TGCGCCAGCAGCTCAGGTTGGGGACACACCTACAATGAGCAGTTCTTC CASSSGWGHTYNEQFF
. TRBJ2-2 TRBD1 TRBV18 TGTGCCAGCTCACCAAGGATTATCGGGACAGGGGAGACCGGGGAGCTGTTTTTT CASSPRIIGTGETGELFF
. TRBJ2-1 TRBD2 TRBV18 TGTGCCAGCTCAACTAGACTAGCGGGAGGATACAATGAGCAGTTCTTC CASSTRLAGGYNEQFF
. TRBJ1-1 . TRBV5-6 TGTGCCAGCAGCTTGTCTGGGACGGGAGAGGAGGCTTTCTTT CASSLSGTGEEAFF
. TRBJ1-2 TRBD1 TRBV19 TGTGCCAGTAGTTCCGGGACAGGGTACTATGGCTACACCTTC CASSSGTGYYGYTF
once TRBJ2-1 TRBD2 TRBV10-3 TGTGCCACCGGGACTAGCGGGAGAGGGGTTGAGCAGTTCTTC CATGTSGRGVEQFF
. TRBJ1-1 . TRBV29-1 TGCAGCGTAGGGGGTTACACTGAAGCTTTCTTT CSVGGYTEAFF
. TRBJ2-1 . TRBV7-2 TGTGCCAGCAGCACCAGGGGCTGGGATGAGCAGTTCTTC CASSTRGWDEQFF
. TRBJ1-1 . TRBV6-5 TGTGCCAGCATTACCACAGGGCGGACTGAAGCTTTCTTT CASITTGRTEAFF
. TRBJ1-1 TRBD1 TRBV4-1 TGCGCCAGCAGCCAAGGACAGGGGGCTATCACTGAAGCTTTCTTT CASSQGQGAITEAFF
. TRBJ1-5 . TRBV11-2 TGTGCCAGCAGTCTTAATAGCAATCAGCCCCAGCATTTT CASSLNSNQPQHF
. TRBJ1-1 . TRBV5-1 TGCGCCAGCAGCTTAGGTGCGGGGGCGTTTGAAGCTTTCTTT CASSLGAGAFEAFF
. TRBJ2-5 TRBD2 TRBV9 TGTGCCAGCAGCCTGAGCGGGGGGGCATCGGAGACCCAGTACTTC CASSLSGGASETQYF
. TRBJ1-2 TRBD1 TRBV18 TGTGCCAGCTCACCTCGACAGGGAGAGGGCTACACCTTC CASSPRQGEGYTF
. TRBJ1-1 . TRBV4-1 TGCGCCAGCTCACGCTTGAGGAACACTGAAGCTTTCTTT CASSRLRNTEAFF
. TRBJ1-5 . TRBV6-2/TRBV6-3 TGTGCCAGCAGTTACGGCAGTCGCAATCAGCCCCAGCATTTT CASSYGSRNQPQHF
. TRBJ1-1 TRBD1 TRBV11-2 TGTGCCAGCAGCACAAGACAGGGCCTCGACACTGAAGCTTTCTTT CASSTRQGLDTEAFF
. TRBJ2-5 TRBD2 TRBV30 TGTGCCTGGAGTGAGACTAGCCTGGAGACCCAGTACTTC CAWSETSLETQYF
. TRBJ2-5 . TRBV27 TGTGCCAGCAGTTCGGGACTTCGTGAGACCCAGTACTTC CASSSGLRETQYF
. TRBJ2-7 . TRBV30 TGTGCCTGGAGTGTTCTTAGCGGCGCCTACGAGCAGTACTTC CAWSVLSGAYEQYF
. TRBJ2-2 TRBD2 TRBV15 TGTGCCACCAGCAGGGACATAGGGAGACTAGCGGGAGGCACCACCGGGGAGCTGTTTTTT CATSRDIGRLAGGTTGELFF
. TRBJ1-6 . TRBV6-5 TGTGCCAGCAGGGGCGGGAACTCCTATAATTCACCCCTCCACTTT CASRGGNSYNSPLHF
. TRBJ1-1 TRBD1 TRBV7-2 TGTGCCAGCAGCATTGGACAGGGGGCAGGTGCTTTCTTT CASSIGQGAGAFF
. TRBJ1-4 . TRBV2 TGTGCCAGCAGCAAATCAGGGGTCACTAATGAAAAACTGTTTTTT CASSKSGVTNEKLFF
. TRBJ1-5 . TRBV9 TGTGCCAGCAGCGCCTACAGCTCCAGGGGCTGTCAGCCCCAGCATTTT CASSAYSSRGCQPQHF
once TRBJ1-1 . TRBV7-3 TGTGCCAGCAGCCGGGGATTGAAGAACACTGAAGCTTTCTTT CASSRGLKNTEAFF
once TRBJ1-5 TRBD1 TRBV11-2 TGTGCCAGCAGCTTCGACAGGGGGAGCAATCAGCCCCAGCATTTT CASSFDRGSNQPQHF
. TRBJ2-2 . TRBV3-1/TRBV3-2 TGTGCCAGCAGCCCGTTTCTACTCACCGGGGAGCTGTTTTTT CASSPFLLTGELFF
. TRBJ2-1 . TRBV13 TGTGCCAGCACGGCGGAGGGCAATGATGAGCAGTTCTTC CASTAEGNDEQFF
once TRBJ2-1 TRBD2 TRBV5-1 TGCGCCAGCAGCCCGAGCGGGAGGGGTCTAGATGAGCAGTTCTTC CASSPSGRGLDEQFF
. TRBJ2-7 . TRBV6-5 TGTGCCAGCAGTTACGGTGTGGGGGGAAACTACGAGCAGTACTTC CASSYGVGGNYEQYF
. TRBJ1-1 . TRBV7-3 TGTGCCAGCAGCTCCGTGGGACACATGAACACTGAAGCTTTCTTT CASSSVGHMNTEAFF
. TRBJ2-5 TRBD1 TRBV5-6 TGTGCCAGCAGCTGGACAGGGGGCTGGGAGACCCAGTACTTC CASSWTGGWETQYF
. TRBJ1-1 TRBD1 TRBV18 TGTGCCAGCTCAACGGACAGGGGGTACACTGAAGCTTTCTTT CASSTDRGYTEAFF
. TRBJ1-3 . TRBV4-2 TGTGCCAGCAGCCAAGAAGGGGCCGGCATATATTTT CASSQEGAGIYF
. TRBJ1-2 . TRBV27 TGTGCCAGCAGTTCGGGACTAAAGGACGGGATTTATGGCTACACCTTC CASSSGLKDGIYGYTF
. TRBJ1-6 . TRBV27 TGTGCCAGTCGGAGCGGGTATAATTCACCCCTCCACTTT CASRSGYNSPLHF
. TRBJ1-2 TRBD1 TRBV5-1 TGCGCCAGCAGCTTGGCGACTTCTAAGGGGGCCTATGGCTACACCTTC CASSLATSKGAYGYTF
. TRBJ1-3 . TRBV11-2 TGTGCCAGCAGCTCGTTCCCCCAACCGCCGGACACCATATATTTT CASSSFPQPPDTIYF
. TRBJ2-7 TRBD1 TRBV5-4 TGTGCCAGCAGCTTGTCAACAGGGGCATCCTACGAGCAGTACTTC CASSLSTGASYEQYF
. TRBJ2-2 TRBD2 TRBV2 TGTGCCAGCTCTCGGACTAGCGGGGGGGCCGTCGGGGAGCTGTTTTTT CASSRTSGGAVGELFF
. TRBJ1-3 . TRBV3-1/TRBV3-2 TGTGCCAGCAGCCAAGATGGGGGCCCCTCTGGAAACACCATATATTTT CASSQDGGPSGNTIYF
. TRBJ2-7 TRBD2 TRBV5-1 TGCGCCAGCAGCCTGGGACTAGCGGGATCGGCATTGGGTTACGAGCAGTACTTC CASSLGLAGSALGYEQYF
. TRBJ2-7 . TRBV10-3 TGTGCCATCAGTGAGTCACAGAACCCTACCTACGAGCAGTACTTC CAISESQNPTYEQYF
. TRBJ2-1 . TRBV29-1 TGCAGCGTTGAAGGGACATTCGGCTACAATGAGCAGTTCTTC CSVEGTFGYNEQFF
. TRBJ1-3 . TRBV29-1 TGCAGCGTTGGAGGGGCGGGGGGAAACACCATATATTTT CSVGGAGGNTIYF
. TRBJ2-7 . TRBV11-3 TGTGCCAGCACCCGCTACGAGCAGTACTTC CASTRYEQYF
. TRBJ2-5 . TRBV4-1 TGCGCCAGCAGCCTCAGACAGGTCCAAGAGACCCAGTACTTC CASSLRQVQETQYF
. TRBJ2-7 . TRBV21-1 TGTGCCAGCAGCAAAGCGCTTTCCAGGGGGCTTTCCTACGAGCAGTACTTC CASSKALSRGLSYEQYF